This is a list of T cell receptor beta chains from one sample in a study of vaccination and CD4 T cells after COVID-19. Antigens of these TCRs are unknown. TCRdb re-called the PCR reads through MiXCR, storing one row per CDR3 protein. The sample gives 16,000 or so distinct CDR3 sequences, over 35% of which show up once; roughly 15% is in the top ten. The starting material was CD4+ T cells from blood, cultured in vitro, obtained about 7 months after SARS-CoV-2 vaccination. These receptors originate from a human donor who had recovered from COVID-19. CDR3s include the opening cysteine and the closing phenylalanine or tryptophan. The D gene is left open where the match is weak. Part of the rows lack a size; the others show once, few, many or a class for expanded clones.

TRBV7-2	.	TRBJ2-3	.	CASSPDPALDTQYF	TGTGCCAGCAGCCCCGACCCTGCATTGGATACGCAGTATTTT
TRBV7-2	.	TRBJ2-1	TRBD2	CASSKGLAGHYNEQFF	TGTGCCAGCAGCAAGGGACTAGCGGGCCATTACAATGAGCAGTTCTTC
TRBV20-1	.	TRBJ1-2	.	CSARFARAFYGYTF	TGCAGTGCTAGATTCGCCAGGGCTTTCTATGGCTACACCTTC
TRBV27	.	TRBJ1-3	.	CASSFSLGNTIYF	TGTGCCAGCAGTTTTTCCCTTGGAAACACCATATATTTT
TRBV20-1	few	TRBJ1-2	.	CSAKLRQGWKGYTF	TGCAGTGCTAAGTTGAGGCAGGGGTGGAAAGGCTACACCTTC
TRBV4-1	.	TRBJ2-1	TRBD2	CASSRLAGYNEQFF	TGCGCCAGCAGTAGGCTAGCGGGGTACAATGAGCAGTTCTTC
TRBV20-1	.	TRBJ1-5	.	CSAGGVRGDQPQHF	TGCAGTGCAGGGGGGGTCAGGGGAGATCAGCCCCAGCATTTT
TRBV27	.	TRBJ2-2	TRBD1	CASSPWDRGLDGELFF	TGTGCCAGCAGTCCCTGGGACAGGGGGCTTGACGGGGAGCTGTTTTTT
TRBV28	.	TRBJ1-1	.	CASSSRREAFF	TGTGCCAGCAGTTCCCGCAGAGAAGCTTTCTTT
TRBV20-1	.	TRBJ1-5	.	CSASKGSNQPQHF	TGCAGTGCTAGTAAGGGTAGCAATCAGCCCCAGCATTTT
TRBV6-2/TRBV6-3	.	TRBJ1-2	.	CASSWTAYGYTF	TGTGCCAGCAGTTGGACAGCCTATGGCTACACCTTC
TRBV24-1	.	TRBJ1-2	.	CATSEGRGYGYTF	TGTGCCACCAGTGAAGGGAGGGGCTATGGCTACACCTTC
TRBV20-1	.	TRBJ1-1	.	CSARDMAGNTEAFF	TGCAGTGCTAGAGATATGGCAGGGAACACTGAAGCTTTCTTT
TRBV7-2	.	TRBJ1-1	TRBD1	CASSFDPGGNTEAFF	TGTGCCAGCAGCTTTGATCCAGGGGGGAACACTGAAGCTTTCTTT
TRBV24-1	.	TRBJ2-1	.	CATSEGLGGNEQFF	TGTGCCACCAGTGAAGGTTTAGGGGGCAATGAGCAGTTCTTC
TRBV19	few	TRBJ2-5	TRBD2	CASTRRRTSGGQETQYF	TGTGCCAGTACCCGAAGGAGGACTAGCGGGGGACAAGAGACCCAGTACTTC
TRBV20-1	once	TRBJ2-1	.	CSAPTGRWTSYNEQFF	TGCAGTGCGCCTACGGGTCGCTGGACTTCCTACAATGAGCAGTTCTTC
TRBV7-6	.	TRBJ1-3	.	CASSLVSRFGNTIYF	TGTGCCAGCAGCTTAGTTTCAAGATTTGGAAACACCATATATTTT
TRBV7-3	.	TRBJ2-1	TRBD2	CASSLTGTSNEQFF	TGTGCCAGCAGCTTAACCGGGACTAGCAATGAGCAGTTCTTC
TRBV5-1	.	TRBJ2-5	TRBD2	CASRLAGSSQETQYF	TGCGCCAGCAGGTTAGCGGGGTCCTCCCAAGAGACCCAGTACTTC
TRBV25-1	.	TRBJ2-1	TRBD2	CASSSAGDYNEQFF	TGTGCCAGCAGTTCGGCGGGAGACTACAATGAGCAGTTCTTC
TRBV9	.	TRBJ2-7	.	CASSAGSWSYEQYF	TGTGCCAGCAGCGCCGGGAGTTGGTCCTACGAGCAGTACTTC
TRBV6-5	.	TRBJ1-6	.	CASSYAPEGGWDSPLHF	TGTGCCAGCAGTTACGCTCCGGAAGGGGGATGGGATTCACCCCTCCACTTT
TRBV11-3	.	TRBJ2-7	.	CASSSIRGEQYF	TGTGCCAGCAGCTCCATTAGGGGCGAGCAGTACTTC
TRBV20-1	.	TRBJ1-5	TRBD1	CSASYRGSGNQPQHF	TGCAGTGCTAGCTACAGGGGGAGTGGCAATCAGCCCCAGCATTTT
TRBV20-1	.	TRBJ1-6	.	CSARLRGGRDSPLHF	TGCAGTGCTCGTCTAAGGGGAGGCAGGGATTCACCCCTCCACTTT
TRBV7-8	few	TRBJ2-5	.	CASSLDWGARAQYF	TGTGCCAGCAGCTTAGATTGGGGTGCCCGGGCCCAGTACTTC
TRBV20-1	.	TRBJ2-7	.	CSAVHPAQGRQYF	TGCAGTGCCGTCCACCCCGCCCAGGGGAGGCAGTACTTC
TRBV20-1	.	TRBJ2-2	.	CSVGSATGELFF	TGCAGTGTGGGATCGGCCACCGGGGAGCTGTTTTTT
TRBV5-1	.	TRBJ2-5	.	CASSPGNSGGETQYF	TGCGCCAGCAGCCCCGGAAACTCCGGGGGCGAGACCCAGTACTTC
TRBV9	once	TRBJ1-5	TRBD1	CASSAGTGLIGNQPQHF	TGTGCCAGCAGCGCAGGGACAGGGCTAATTGGCAATCAGCCCCAGCATTTT
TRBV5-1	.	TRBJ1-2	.	CASSPGQPYGYTF	TGCGCCAGCAGCCCCGGACAGCCCTATGGCTACACCTTC
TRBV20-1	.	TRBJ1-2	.	CSASPTGYGYTF	TGCAGTGCTAGTCCAACAGGCTATGGCTACACCTTC
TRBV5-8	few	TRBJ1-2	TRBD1	CASSLRDRGLRGYGYTF	TGTGCCAGCAGCTTGCGGGACAGGGGGCTTAGGGGCTATGGCTACACCTTC
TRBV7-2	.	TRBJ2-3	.	CASSKTSGTSTDTQYF	TGTGCCAGCAGCAAGACTAGTGGTACCTCCACAGATACGCAGTATTTT
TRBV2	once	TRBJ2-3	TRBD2	CASSRTSGEDTQYF	TGTGCCAGCAGTAGGACTAGCGGGGAGGATACGCAGTATTTT
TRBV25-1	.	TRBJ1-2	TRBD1	CASSRGQADYGYTF	TGTGCCAGCAGCAGGGGACAGGCCGACTATGGCTACACCTTC
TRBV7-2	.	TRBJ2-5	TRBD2	CASSRVSGGSQETQYF	TGTGCCAGCAGCCGGGTGAGTGGCGGGAGCCAAGAGACCCAGTACTTC
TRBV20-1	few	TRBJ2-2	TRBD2	CSALSGGNTGELFF	TGCAGTGCCCTTAGCGGGGGGAACACCGGGGAGCTGTTTTTT
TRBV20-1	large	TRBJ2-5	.	CSARDAGRDQETQYF	TGCAGTGCTAGAGATGCGGGTAGGGACCAAGAGACCCAGTACTTC
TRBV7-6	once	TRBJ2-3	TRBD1	CASSPRGRGRIDTQYF	TGTGCCAGCAGCCCAAGAGGCAGGGGGCGAATTGATACGCAGTATTTT
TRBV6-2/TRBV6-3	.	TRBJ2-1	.	CASSLTRTRNEQFF	TGTGCCAGCAGTTTGACTAGGACTCGCAATGAGCAGTTCTTC
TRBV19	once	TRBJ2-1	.	CASRDDPTLDEQFF	TGTGCCAGTAGGGACGACCCTACCCTCGATGAGCAGTTCTTC
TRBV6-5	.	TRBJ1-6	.	CASSLSPGAAGSPLHF	TGTGCCAGCAGTTTGAGCCCAGGGGCCGCCGGTTCACCCCTCCACTTT
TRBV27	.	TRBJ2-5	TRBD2	CASSRGLAGGETQYF	TGTGCCAGCAGCCGGGGACTAGCGGGAGGAGAGACCCAGTACTTC
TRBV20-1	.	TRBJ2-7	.	CSAGRQDYEQYF	TGCAGTGCTGGAAGACAGGACTACGAGCAGTACTTC